The present TCR beta chain was sequenced within a study of CD8+ T cells in alopecia areata. The CDR3 extends over 14 amino acids. V gave up 1 base and J gave up 2 bases; unmatched junction bases: 2. Germline-derived CDR1 and CDR2 are SGHVS and FQNEAQ. RNA extraction and reverse transcription yielded cDNA as sequencing template. Generated by immunoSEQ multiplex PCR, the TCRdb table keeps only in-frame clones and is missing some. This sample has about 180,000 clones; roughly 59% occur once, and the top ten carry around 1.8%. Sequencing used CD4+ T cells sorted from blood, obtained at week 0. V and J are TRBV7-8 and TRBJ2-7; 7 nucleotides agree with TRBD2. This receptor was taken from a human donor with alopecia areata. CDR3 loop: CASSLEGGPYEQYF. DNA for the CDR3: TGTGCCAGCAGCTTAGAGGGAGGGCCCTACGAGCAGTACTTC.